The 31 T cell receptor beta chains presented below share a single source sample, sequenced in a study of T cells in Graves' hyperthyroidism and ophthalmopathy. The CDR3 regions of TCR beta were amplified from RNA transcripts. TCR CDR3 underwent first-round RT-PCR with the HTBI primer set. TCRdb re-called the multiplex PCR reads through MiXCR, storing one row per CDR3 protein. Altogether 530,000 or so distinct CDR3 sequences are present, approximately 17% being singletons, with the ten largest covering about 16%. The sequencing input was blood. All receptors come from a young woman with Graves' ophthalmopathy.

This clonotype was seen repeatedly, ten times or more. CDR3 nucleotide sequence: TGTGCCATCAGTGAGTCGGACTCTGGGGCCAACGTCCTGACTTTC. Protein product: CAISESDSGANVLTF. The rearrangement links TRBV10-3 to TRBJ2-6; D is undetermined. CDR3 length equals 15 residues. V was shortened by 0 bases and J by 0 bases, with 3 bases between the two germline ends. CDR1 and CDR2 (germline): ENHRY, SYGVKD.

The chain couples TRBV2 to TRBJ2-4, with D tentatively TRBD2 (5 bases). Germline CDR1 and CDR2: SNHLY and FYNNEI. This CDR3 spans 11 amino acids. The V end was cut by 7 bases, the J end by 9 bases, with 10 bases between. The CDR3 reads CASTVDSIQYF. In DNA form, the CDR3 reads TGTGCCAGCACTGTGGACTCCATTCAGTACTTC.

The chain uses TRBV7-8 and TRBJ1-1, with unresolved D. The ends were cut back, 1 base at V and 0 bases at J, with 9 bases in the middle. The CDR3 consists of 15 residues. Germline values: CDR1 SGHVS, CDR2 FQNEAQ. The CDR3 region is CASSLEAGLNTEAFF. The CDR3, as DNA: TGTGCCAGCAGCTTAGAGGCAGGCTTGAACACTGAAGCTTTCTTT.

There are many counts of this clonotype. This chain connects TRBV28 to TRBJ1-6; TRBD1 might be the D (6 bases). The CDR3 consists of 15 residues. CDR1 MDHEN and CDR2 SYDVKM come from the germline V gene. Trimming took 5 bases from V and 13 from J, leaving 21 bases between them. The CDR3 sequence is CASSGQPDKIDPLHF. As DNA, the CDR3 is TGTGCCAGCAGTGGACAGCCGGATAAGATTGATCCCCTCCACTTT. The full variable domain, in which reference TRBV28 and TRBJ1-6 provide the parts outside the CDR3, is DVKVTQSSRYLVKRTGEKVFLECVQDMDHENMFWYRQDPGLGLRLIYFSYDVKMKEKGDIPEGYSVSREKKERFSLILESASTNQTSMYLCASSGQPDKIDPLHFGNGTRLTVT.

This clonotype has a count of ten or more. V usage is TRBV5-6 and J usage is TRBJ2-7; 7 bases fit TRBD1. Per germline, CDR1 SGHDT and CDR2 YYEEEE. The CDR3 sequence is 17 residues long. V was pared by 4 bases and J by 0 bases, with 13 bases of the junction left unmatched. The CDR3 region is CASSAGQDPMSSYEQYF. The CDR3, as DNA: TGTGCCAGCAGCGCCGGACAGGACCCCATGAGCTCCTACGAGCAGTACTTC.

This clonotype was recorded a few times. The chain is built from TRBV7-2 and TRBJ1-2; weak D call: TRBD1 (5 bases). The germline V gene has CDR1 SGHTA and CDR2 FQGNSA. CDR3 length: 13 amino acids. Trimming left V 5 bases short and J 3 bases short, with 10 bases between. CDR3 sequence (DNA): TGTGCCAGCAGCACACAGGAAGACTATGGCTACACCTTC. Its translation is CASSTQEDYGYTF.

This clonotype was seen a few times. The rearrangement joins TRBV27 to TRBJ1-5; 7 nucleotides line up with TRBD1. The CDR3 totals 12 residues. Trimming cost V 5 bases and J 10 bases; bases outside gene matches: 5. Per germline, CDR1 MNHEY and CDR2 SMNVEV (reference sequence). CDR3 DNA: TGTGCCAGCAGTATTCAGGGGGGTCCCCAGCATTTT. This gives the protein CASSIQGGPQHF.

This clonotype was recorded at least ten times. The rearrangement links TRBV20-1 to TRBJ2-1, with 10 bases identical to TRBD2. Unmatched junction bases numbered 8, after V lost 6 bases and J lost 6 bases. Per germline, CDR1 DFQATT and CDR2 SNEGSKA (reference sequence). The CDR3 extends over 14 amino acids. CDR3 loop: CSATLAGIPNEQFF. CDR3 nucleotide sequence: TGCAGTGCGACACTAGCGGGAATCCCCAATGAGCAGTTCTTC.

This clonotype has ten or more counts. This chain connects TRBV7-3 to TRBJ2-1; 10 nucleotides agree with TRBD2. J was trimmed by 10 bases and V by 0 bases; bases with no gene match: 3. Germline V CDR1 and CDR2: SGHTA, FQGTGA. CDR3 length: 14 residues. The CDR3, as DNA: TGTGCCAGCAGCTTAACGGGGGGACTAGCGGAGCAGTTCTTC. This translates into CASSLTGGLAEQFF. Supplemented by reference TRBV7-3 and TRBJ2-1, the full variable domain reads GAGVSQTPSNKVTEKGKYVELRCDPISGHTALYWYRQSLGQGPEFLIYFQGTGAADDSGLPNDRFFAVRPEGSVSTLKIQRTERGDSAVYLCASSLTGGLAEQFFGPGTRLTVL.

This clonotype has at least ten counts. The rearrangement links TRBV6-2 or TRBV6-3 to TRBJ2-1, with D unresolved. From germline, CDR1 is MNHEY and CDR2 SVGEGT. This CDR3 comprises 13 residues. Trimming took 2 bases from V and 9 from J, leaving 11 bases between them. CDR3 protein: CASSYGWAGEQFF. The CDR3 DNA reads as TGTGCCAGCAGTTACGGCTGGGCTGGTGAGCAGTTCTTC.

The gene calls are TRBV19 and TRBJ1-2; D is perhaps TRBD1 (5 bases). Germline CDR1 LNHDA, CDR2 SQIVND (reference sequence). The CDR3 is 14 amino acids. Trimming pared 0 bases from V and 7 bases from J, leaving 12 bases between. CDR3 DNA: TGTGCCAGTAGTATAGATTACCGACAGTTTGGCTACACCTTC. Translating gives CASSIDYRQFGYTF. Combining the CDR3 with reference TRBV19 and TRBJ1-2 gives the whole variable domain DGGITQSPKYLFRKEGQNVTLSCEQNLNHDAMYWYRQDPGQGLRLIYYSQIVNDFQKGDIAEGYSVSREKKESFPLTVTSAQKNPTAFYLCASSIDYRQFGYTFGSGTRLTVV.

At least ten counts were recorded for this clonotype. The chain links TRBV3-1 to TRBJ2-3, with D tentatively TRBD2 (5 bases). V was shortened by 2 bases and J by 5 bases, with 14 bases between the two germline ends. The CDR3 contains 15 residues. The germline V gene has CDR1 LGHDT and CDR2 YNNKEL (reference sequence). The CDR3: CASSQPFAAGDTQYF. In DNA, the CDR3 is TGTGCCAGCAGCCAACCGTTCGCGGCGGGAGATACGCAGTATTTT.

The rearrangement joins TRBV27 to TRBJ2-2, with D possibly matching TRBD1 (7 bases). V lost 1 base and J lost 6, with 12 bases in between. CDR3 size: 15 residues. Germline CDR1 MNHEY, CDR2 SMNVEV (reference sequence). The CDR3 region is CASSLYTGEAGELFF. CDR3 bases: TGTGCCAGCAGTTTATACACAGGGGAGGCCGGGGAGCTGTTTTTT.

The rearrangement joins TRBV7-2 to TRBJ2-7; D may correspond to TRBD1 or TRBD2 (5 bases each). Trimming removed 6 bases from V and 5 bases from J, with 14 bases in between. The CDR3 loop spans 13 amino acids. Per the germline V gene, CDR1 is SGHTA and CDR2 is FQGNSA. In DNA form, the CDR3 reads TGTGCCAGCAGTTCCGAGGGGATCGACGAGCAGTACTTC. Residues: CASSSEGIDEQYF.

This chain's CDR3 is CASRLPGKNYYGYTF. The CDR3 nucleotides are TGTGCCAGTAGACTTCCGGGAAAAAACTACTATGGCTACACCTTC. The rearrangement links TRBV19 to TRBJ1-2; D gene uncertain. The CDR3 consists of 15 residues. The germline V gene encodes CDR1 LNHDA and CDR2 SQIVND (reference sequence). Trimming shortened V by 6 bases and J by 3 bases, and 17 bases separated the two germline ends.

The chain couples TRBV30 to TRBJ2-2; no clear D. This CDR3 contains 18 residues. V was pared by 2 bases and J by 0 bases, with 19 bases between. Germline CDR1 and CDR2: GTSNPN and SVGIG (reference sequence). The CDR3 loop reads CAWSSNQGGISNTGELFF. The DNA of the CDR3 is TGTGCCTGGAGTTCGAACCAAGGTGGGATCTCGAACACCGGGGAGCTGTTTTTT.

The chain links TRBV7-9 to TRBJ1-2; D is undetermined. The germline CDR1 and CDR2 sequences are SEHNR and FQNEAQ (reference sequence). CDR3 size: 15 residues. Trimming removed 5 bases from V and 0 bases from J, with 13 bases in between. This CDR3 reads CASSQNLGANYGYTF. The CDR3 nucleotides read TGTGCCAGCAGCCAGAACCTAGGCGCTAACTATGGCTACACCTTC.

This clonotype was picked up many times. The chain links TRBV7-8 to TRBJ1-4; 8 bases are shared with TRBD1. Germline trimming cut 2 bases from V and 7 bases from J; bases unmatched to any gene: 3. The length of the CDR3 is 14 residues. Germline-derived CDR1 and CDR2 are SGHVS and FQNEAQ. DNA of the CDR3: TGTGCCAGCAGCTTACAGGGGGCTGGTGAAAAACTGTTTTTT. Translating gives CASSLQGAGEKLFF. The whole variable domain, remainder taken from reference TRBV7-8 and TRBJ1-4, is GAGVSQSPRYKVAKRGQDVALRCDPISGHVSLFWYQQALGQGPEFLTYFQNEAQLDKSGLPSDRFFAERPEGSVSTLKIQRTQQEDSAVYLCASSLQGAGEKLFFGSGTQLSVL.

This clonotype showed up many times. The chain links TRBV7-2 to TRBJ2-1, with D perhaps matching TRBD2 (6 bases). Trimming removed 6 bases from V and 4 bases from J, with 13 bases in between. Germline CDR1 reads SGHTA; CDR2 reads FQGNSA. This CDR3 spans 14 amino acids. CDR3 in amino acids: CASSPLAGYNEQFF. For the CDR3, the DNA is TGTGCCAGCAGTCCTCTGGCGGGGTACAATGAGCAGTTCTTC.

A few counts support this clonotype. The rearrangement joins TRBV7-9 to TRBJ2-7, with D tentatively TRBD1 (5 bases). Between the trimmed V and J ends, which lost 5 bases and 0 bases, there was a span of 11 bases. This CDR3 is 14 amino acids long. Germline CDR1 SEHNR, CDR2 FQNEAQ (reference sequence). CDR3 sequence (DNA): TGTGCCAGCAGCCAGACAGAAAACTCCTACGAGCAGTACTTC. Amino acid sequence: CASSQTENSYEQYF.

This clonotype was recorded many times. The chain links TRBV10-1 to TRBJ2-3; D is possibly TRBD2 (6 bases). There are 13 residues in the CDR3. Germline assignment: CDR1 WNHNN and CDR2 SYGVQD (reference sequence). V was shortened by 4 bases and J by 3 bases, with 8 bases between the two germline ends. CDR3 coding DNA: TGCGCCAGCAGTGCTAGCGAAACAGATACGCAGTATTTT. This gives the protein CASSASETDTQYF.

The chain carries TRBV19 and TRBJ2-3; D is unresolved. Germline CDR1 reads LNHDA; CDR2 reads SQIVND (reference sequence). CDR3 length: 12 amino acids. The V gene lost 5 bases and the J gene lost 8 bases, with 11 bases spanning the gap. CDR3 bases: TGTGCCAGTAGTCCTAGTGTCGGTACGCAGTATTTT. Amino acids: CASSPSVGTQYF.

This clonotype has just a few counts. The chain combines TRBV6-1 with TRBJ1-5; a possible D gene is TRBD1 (5 bases). Between the trimmed V and J ends, which lost 7 bases and 9 bases, there was a span of 13 bases. Germline V gene data show CDR1 as MNHNS and CDR2 as SASEGT. The CDR3 extends over 12 amino acids. Here the CDR3 reads CASTYLGGPQHF. CDR3 DNA sequence: TGTGCCAGCACCTACCTCGGGGGGCCCCAGCATTTT.

This clonotype has a count of ten or more. The J gene is TRBJ2-7, the V gene TRBV28; 12 nucleotides match TRBD2. The germline gives CDR1 MDHEN, CDR2 SYDVKM. The CDR3 totals 17 residues. Trimming at V came to 3 bases and at J to 4 bases, leaving 10 bases not matched to a gene. The CDR3 DNA follows: TGTGCCAGCAGTTTCGAGACTAGCGGGAGAGCTATGTACGAGCAGTACTTC. It specifies CASSFETSGRAMYEQYF.

This clonotype has a count of ten or more. This rearrangement joins TRBV6-1 to TRBJ1-1; no clear D gene. Per the germline V gene, CDR1 is MNHNS and CDR2 is SASEGT. The CDR3 spans 11 residues. V was shortened by 1 base and J by 10 bases, with 7 bases between the two germline ends. CDR3 bases: TGTGCCAGCAGTGAAGGGCGGGGAGCTTTCTTT. This encodes CASSEGRGAFF.

The table lists this clonotype with many counts. CDR3 in amino acids: CASSLVGGDEQYF. The CDR3 bases are TGCGCCAGCAGCTTGGTAGGAGGGGACGAGCAGTACTTC. The V call is TRBV5-1, the J call TRBJ2-7, with a tentative D call TRBD2 (6 bases). The CDR3 is made up of 13 amino acids. The germline CDR1 and CDR2 sequences are SGHRS and YFSETQ. V was cut by 0 bases and J by 5 bases, with 9 bases left in between.

In this sample, this clonotype turned up many times. V is TRBV5-1 and J is TRBJ2-7, with 10 bases matching TRBD2. V shed 5 bases, J shed 6 bases, and the junction held 5 bases outside the gene matches. The CDR3 has 13 amino acids. Germline V gives CDR1 SGHRS, CDR2 YFSETQ. The chain's CDR3 is CASRGTSVIEQYF. CDR3 DNA sequence: TGCGCCAGCAGGGGGACTAGCGTGATCGAGCAGTACTTC.

Here the CDR3 reads CASSYSYRQVKEKLFF. The CDR3 bases are TGTGCCAGCAGTTACTCGTACAGGCAGGTCAAAGAAAAACTGTTTTTT. The chain has TRBV6-2 or TRBV6-3 and TRBJ1-4; the D gene is possibly TRBD1 (5 bases). The germline V gene has CDR1 MNHEY and CDR2 SVGEGT. Trimming stripped 0 bases from V and 8 bases from J, with 16 bases between. CDR3 length: 16 amino acids.

This clonotype was detected a few times. The chain joins TRBV29-1 to TRBJ1-2, with D possibly matching TRBD1 (5 bases). CDR3 length: 16 amino acids. Germline CDR1 and CDR2: SQVTM and ANQGSEA. Trimming removed 4 bases at V and 1 base at J, with 19 bases between. CDR3 in amino acids: CSVGGGDPWINYGYTF. The DNA of the CDR3 is TGCAGCGTTGGGGGGGGGGATCCCTGGATTAACTATGGCTACACCTTC.

This rearrangement joins TRBV5-1 to TRBJ1-1, with 7 bases lining up with TRBD1. The CDR3 runs to 12 residues. Germline assignment: CDR1 SGHRS and CDR2 YFSETQ. V trimming: 7 bases; J trimming: 4 bases; junction bases outside the gene matches: 4. The CDR3 region has the DNA TGCGCCAGCGGAGACAGGGTCACTGAAGCTTTCTTT. Translation gives CASGDRVTEAFF.

This clonotype was counted a few times. The chain has TRBV20-1 and TRBJ2-5; 9 bases agree with TRBD2. Germline V gene sequence: CDR1 DFQATT, CDR2 SNEGSKA (reference sequence). The CDR3 has 13 residues. Germline trimming cut 5 bases from V and 8 bases from J; bases unmatched to any gene: 9. The CDR3 nucleotides are TGCAGTGCTTATGCGGGAGGGAAGAGAACCCAGTACTTC. As protein: CSAYAGGKRTQYF.